This T cell receptor beta chain was captured by sequencing in a study of cytomegalovirus exposure and HLA in healthy donors. Study-wide results and limits: TCR beta sequences numbering around 15,000 were associated with HLA alleles at 0.05 false discovery rate in a later analysis. Listed as cytomegalovirus-associated were about 160 TCR beta chains.

A note on this clone: Its antigen is undetermined.

The CDR3 contains 14 residues. The V segment lost 6 bases and the J segment 2 bases; nucleotides outside the gene matches: 5. Germline CDR1 MNHNY, CDR2 SVGAGI (reference sequence). The PCR employed 60 Vbeta primers together with 13 Jbeta primers. Clones were sequenced by immunoSEQ multiplex PCR, and TCRdb holds only the in-frame ones, with some missing. The sample holds about 170,000 clones, approximately 80% seen once. The sample consisted of PBMCs. This clonotype was sampled from a male donor in good health and CMV-seronegative. This sequence joins TRBV6-6 and TRBJ2-7; TRBD1 matches 9 bases. The CDR3 region is CASSQGQGTYEQYF. CDR3 coding DNA: TGTGCCAGCAGCCAGGGACAGGGAACCTACGAGCAGTACTTC.